This TCR beta chain was obtained from a study of T cells after posttransplantation cyclophosphamide (dated by TCRdb to the mid-2010s). Broadly, across the study: The study tracked T cell repertoire reconstitution by TRB sequencing after myeloablative bone marrow transplantation using posttransplantation cyclophosphamide as GVHD prophylaxis. Samples from some 40 PTCy-treated patients, along with samples from 15 to 20 of their related bone marrow donors, underwent antigen receptor sequencing. Blood from all 34 PTCy patients who had 1-year posttransplant specimens underwent TRB sequencing. TRB sequencing was also done on up to about 3 additional blood samples from 2 to 5.2 years after transplant in 3 patients, and on pretransplant blood from 4 patients. TRA and TRB clonality were tightly correlated in 9 samples, so subsequent TCR analyses focused on TRB only. Public TRB sequences were compared against a database of over 3,600 sequences linked to responses to pathogens, tumor antigens, self-antigens and alloantigens.

Related bone marrow donors provided peripheral blood samples on the day of marrow donation. Peripheral blood and bone marrow mononuclear cells were isolated by Ficoll-Hypaque density centrifugation and cryopreserved. TRB sequencing used genomic DNA with the immunoSEQ assay at survey resolution or the hsTCRB kit. Per the authors' processing: Initial read processing used immunoSEQ software, and repertoire analyses used the LymphoSeq R package. Clonality was computed as 1 minus normalized Shannon entropy, and a Gini coefficient was also calculated for each TRB dataset. Phenotypes of unsorted samples were inferred by mapping TRB sequences from sorted subsets of the recipient or donor onto the same recipient's unsorted samples. TCRdb limited this immuneACCESS table to in-frame rearrangements with V and J called. A share of clones is missing; checked studies link under half to unresolved V genes, and the rest is unexplained. Clonal size and the V and J genes are those of that table, whereas D and trimming came from the DNA. The sample records 32,000 or so clones, none occurring a single time. The ten largest clones take up 2.5% to 3% of the sample.

The paper as a whole reports these results and caveats: At 1-2 months, donor-recipient similarity was low but rose over the first year, and the later blood repertoires were often dominated by donor CD8+ memory clones. Across the roughly 40 patients, TRB clonality was highly associated with recipient CMV seropositivity and CMV reactivation, and diversity with PTCy was similar to that in the CNI/methotrexate controls. The TRB repertoires of T cells infiltrating skin or the GI tract showed only limited overlap with the TRB repertoires found in blood.

Remarks on this clone: The target of this receptor is not known. The input lacks base qualities; no much larger clone sits a single base away.

From its cysteine to its phenylalanine, the CDR3 spans 14 amino acids. Only the CDR3 DNA is retained, 42 bases long and in frame from the first base. Cut back by 1 base and 4 bases, the V and J ends lie 10 bases apart. The origin of this receptor is a woman aged 60-70 years in good health, CMV-negative, and a related stem cell transplant donor. This chain is built from TRBV12-3 or TRBV12-4 and TRBJ1-1; the D region possibly corresponds to TRBD1 (5 bases align). The material sequenced was PBMCs. The DNA sequence follows: TGTGCCAGCAGTTTAGAGTGGAGGGGCACTGAAGCTTTCTTT. It translates as CASSLEWRGTEAFF.